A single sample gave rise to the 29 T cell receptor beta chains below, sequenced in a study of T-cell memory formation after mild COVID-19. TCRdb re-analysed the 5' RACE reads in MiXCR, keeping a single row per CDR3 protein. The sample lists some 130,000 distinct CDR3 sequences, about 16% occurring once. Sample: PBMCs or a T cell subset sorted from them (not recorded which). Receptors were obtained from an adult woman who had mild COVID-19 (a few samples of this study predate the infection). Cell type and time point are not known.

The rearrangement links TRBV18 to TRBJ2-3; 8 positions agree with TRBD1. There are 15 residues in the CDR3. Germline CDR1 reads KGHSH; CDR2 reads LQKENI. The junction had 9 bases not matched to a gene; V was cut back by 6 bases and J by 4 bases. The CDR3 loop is CASSSRDRGPDTQYF. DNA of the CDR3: TGTGCCAGCTCTTCCCGAGACAGGGGCCCAGATACGCAGTATTTT.

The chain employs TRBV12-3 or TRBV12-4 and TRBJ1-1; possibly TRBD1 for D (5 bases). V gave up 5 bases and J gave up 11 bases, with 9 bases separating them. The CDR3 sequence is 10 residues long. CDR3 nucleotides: TGTGCCAGCAGTCCCCGGGGGGCTTTCTTT. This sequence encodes CASSPRGAFF.

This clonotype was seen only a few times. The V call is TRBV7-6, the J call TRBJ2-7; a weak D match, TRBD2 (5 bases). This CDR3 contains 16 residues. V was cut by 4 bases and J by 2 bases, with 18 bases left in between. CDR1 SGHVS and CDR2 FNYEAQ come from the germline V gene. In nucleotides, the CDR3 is TGTGCCAGCAGCTCCTGGCAGTCGGGAAGGCCCTACGAGCAGTACTTC. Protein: CASSSWQSGRPYEQYF.

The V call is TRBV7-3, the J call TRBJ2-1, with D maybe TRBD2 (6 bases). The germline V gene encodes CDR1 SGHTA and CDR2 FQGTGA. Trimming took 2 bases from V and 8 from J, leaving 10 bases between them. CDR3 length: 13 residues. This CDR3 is CASSLAGRDEQFF. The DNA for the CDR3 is TGTGCCAGCAGCTTAGCGGGGCGCGATGAGCAGTTCTTC.

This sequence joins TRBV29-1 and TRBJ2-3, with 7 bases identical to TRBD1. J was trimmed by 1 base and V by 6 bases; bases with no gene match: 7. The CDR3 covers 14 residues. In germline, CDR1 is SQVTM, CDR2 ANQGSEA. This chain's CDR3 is CSVDRQQGTDTQYF. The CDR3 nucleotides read TGCAGCGTGGACAGGCAACAGGGCACAGATACGCAGTATTTT.

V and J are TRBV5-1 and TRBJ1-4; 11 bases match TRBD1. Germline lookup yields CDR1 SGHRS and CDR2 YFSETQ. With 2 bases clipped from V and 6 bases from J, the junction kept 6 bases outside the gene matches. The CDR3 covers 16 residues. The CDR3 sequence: CASSLEPGQGDEKLFF. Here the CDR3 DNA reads TGCGCCAGCAGCTTAGAACCGGGACAGGGGGATGAAAAACTGTTTTTT.

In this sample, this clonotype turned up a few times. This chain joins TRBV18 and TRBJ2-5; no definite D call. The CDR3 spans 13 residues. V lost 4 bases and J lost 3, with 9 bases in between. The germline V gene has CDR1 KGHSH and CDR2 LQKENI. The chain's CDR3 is CASSRSSEETQYF. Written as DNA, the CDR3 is TGTGCCAGCTCACGGTCGAGCGAAGAGACCCAGTACTTC.

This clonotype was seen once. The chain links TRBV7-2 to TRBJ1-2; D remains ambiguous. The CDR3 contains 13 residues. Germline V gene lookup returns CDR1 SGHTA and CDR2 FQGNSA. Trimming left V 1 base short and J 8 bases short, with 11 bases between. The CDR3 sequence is CASSLGREVGYTF. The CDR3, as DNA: TGTGCCAGCAGCTTAGGAAGGGAAGTCGGCTACACCTTC.

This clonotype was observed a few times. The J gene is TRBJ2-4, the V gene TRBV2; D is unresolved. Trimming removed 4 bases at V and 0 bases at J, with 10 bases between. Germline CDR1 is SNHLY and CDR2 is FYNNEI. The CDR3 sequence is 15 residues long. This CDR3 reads CASSGALLAKNIQYF. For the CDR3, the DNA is TGTGCCAGCAGTGGGGCCCTTTTAGCCAAAAACATTCAGTACTTC.

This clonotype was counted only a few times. The CDR3 protein is CASKRGYNEQFF. The DNA of the CDR3 is TGTGCCAGCAAAAGGGGGTACAATGAGCAGTTCTTC. The V gene is TRBV6-2 or TRBV6-3, the J gene TRBJ2-1; TRBD1 is a possible D gene (6 bases). The CDR3 is made up of 12 amino acids. V lost 7 bases and J lost 4, with 8 bases in between. Germline CDR1 is MNHEY and CDR2 is SVGEGT.

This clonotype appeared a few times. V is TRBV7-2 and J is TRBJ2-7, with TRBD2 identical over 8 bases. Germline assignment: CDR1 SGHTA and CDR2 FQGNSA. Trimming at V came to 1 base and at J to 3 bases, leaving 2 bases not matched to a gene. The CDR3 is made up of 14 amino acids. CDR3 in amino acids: CASSLVAGSYEQYF. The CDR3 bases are TGTGCCAGCAGCTTAGTAGCGGGGAGCTACGAGCAGTACTTC.

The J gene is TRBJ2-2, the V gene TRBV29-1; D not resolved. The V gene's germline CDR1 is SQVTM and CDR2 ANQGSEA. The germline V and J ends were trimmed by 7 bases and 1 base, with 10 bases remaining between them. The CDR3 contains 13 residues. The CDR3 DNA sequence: TGCAGCGCCCCTAGGGAGAACACCGGGGAGCTGTTTTTT. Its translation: CSAPRENTGELFF.

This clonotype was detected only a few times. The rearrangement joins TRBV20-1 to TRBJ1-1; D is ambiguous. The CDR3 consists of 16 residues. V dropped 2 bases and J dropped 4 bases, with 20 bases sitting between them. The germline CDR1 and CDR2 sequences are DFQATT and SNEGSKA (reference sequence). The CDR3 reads CSARPIDGLIGTEAFF. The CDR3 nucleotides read TGCAGTGCTAGACCGATTGACGGGTTGATCGGCACTGAAGCTTTCTTT.

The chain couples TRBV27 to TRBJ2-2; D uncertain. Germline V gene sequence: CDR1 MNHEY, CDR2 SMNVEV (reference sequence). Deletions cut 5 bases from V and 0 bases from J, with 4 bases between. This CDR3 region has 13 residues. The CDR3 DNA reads TGTGCCAGCAGTCAAACGAACACCGGGGAGCTGTTTTTT. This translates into CASSQTNTGELFF.

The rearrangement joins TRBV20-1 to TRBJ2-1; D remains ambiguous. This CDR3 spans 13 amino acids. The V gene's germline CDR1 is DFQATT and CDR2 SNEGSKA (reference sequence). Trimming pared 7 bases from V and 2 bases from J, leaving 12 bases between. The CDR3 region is CSGRALTYNEQFF. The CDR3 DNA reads TGCAGTGGCAGAGCCCTAACCTACAATGAGCAGTTCTTC.

The CDR3 region is CASSLGGMPHYGYTF. The CDR3 DNA is TGTGCCAGCAGTTTGGGAGGGATGCCTCACTATGGCTACACCTTC. The gene calls are TRBV12-3 or TRBV12-4 and TRBJ1-2, with D unresolved. Trimming cost V 3 bases and J 3 bases, with 14 bases left between them. The CDR3 consists of 15 residues.

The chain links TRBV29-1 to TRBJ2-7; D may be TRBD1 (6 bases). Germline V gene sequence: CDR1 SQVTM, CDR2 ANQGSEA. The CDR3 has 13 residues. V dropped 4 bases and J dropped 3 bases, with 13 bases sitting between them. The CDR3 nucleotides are TGCAGCGTTGGACAAGGACAGATCTACGAGCAGTACTTC. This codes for CSVGQGQIYEQYF.

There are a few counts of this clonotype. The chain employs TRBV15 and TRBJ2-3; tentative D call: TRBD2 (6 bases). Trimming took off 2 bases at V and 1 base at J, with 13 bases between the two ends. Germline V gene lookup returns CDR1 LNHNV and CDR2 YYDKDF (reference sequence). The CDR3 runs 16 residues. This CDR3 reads CATSRLRGVGTDTQYF. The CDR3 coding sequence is TGTGCCACCAGCAGATTGCGGGGAGTCGGCACAGATACGCAGTATTTT.

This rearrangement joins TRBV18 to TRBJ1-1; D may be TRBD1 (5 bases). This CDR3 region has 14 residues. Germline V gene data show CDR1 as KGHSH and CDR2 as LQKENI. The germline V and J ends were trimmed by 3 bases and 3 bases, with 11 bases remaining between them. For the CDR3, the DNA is TGTGCCAGCTCACCGCTGGGGGAGGACACTGAAGCTTTCTTT. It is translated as CASSPLGEDTEAFF.

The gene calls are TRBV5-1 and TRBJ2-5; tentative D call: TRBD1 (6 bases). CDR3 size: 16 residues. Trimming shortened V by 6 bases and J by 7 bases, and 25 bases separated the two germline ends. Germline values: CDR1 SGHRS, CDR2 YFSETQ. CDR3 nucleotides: TGCGCCAGCACAAGTTCAGGACAGCCAAACCGGGGGACCCAGTACTTC. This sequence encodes CASTSSGQPNRGTQYF.

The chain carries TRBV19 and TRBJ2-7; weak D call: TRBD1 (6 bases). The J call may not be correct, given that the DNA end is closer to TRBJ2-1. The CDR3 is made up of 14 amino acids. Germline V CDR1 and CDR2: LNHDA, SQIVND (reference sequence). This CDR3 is CASSIAQGFYEQFF. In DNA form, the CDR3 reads TGTGCCAGTAGTATCGCCCAGGGGTTCTACGAGCAGTTCTTC.

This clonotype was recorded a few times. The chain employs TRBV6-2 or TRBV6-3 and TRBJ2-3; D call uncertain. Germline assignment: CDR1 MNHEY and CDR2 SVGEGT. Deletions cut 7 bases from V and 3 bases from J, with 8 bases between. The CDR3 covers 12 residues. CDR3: CASNSRTDTQYF. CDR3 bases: TGTGCCAGCAATTCAAGAACAGATACGCAGTATTTT.

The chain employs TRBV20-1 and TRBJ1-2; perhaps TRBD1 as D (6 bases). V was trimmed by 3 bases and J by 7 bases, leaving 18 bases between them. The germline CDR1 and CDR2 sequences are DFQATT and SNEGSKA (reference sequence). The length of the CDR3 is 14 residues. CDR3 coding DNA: TGCAGTGCTAGGGCCGCTCGGGGGCTCGGTGGCTACACCTTC. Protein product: CSARAARGLGGYTF.

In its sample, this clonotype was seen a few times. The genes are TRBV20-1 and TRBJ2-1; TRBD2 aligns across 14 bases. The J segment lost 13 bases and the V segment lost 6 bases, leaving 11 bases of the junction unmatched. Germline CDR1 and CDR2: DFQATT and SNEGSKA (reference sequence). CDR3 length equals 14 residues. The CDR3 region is CSAGLGTSGSPQFF. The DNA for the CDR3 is TGCAGTGCGGGTCTCGGGACTAGCGGGAGTCCACAGTTCTTC.

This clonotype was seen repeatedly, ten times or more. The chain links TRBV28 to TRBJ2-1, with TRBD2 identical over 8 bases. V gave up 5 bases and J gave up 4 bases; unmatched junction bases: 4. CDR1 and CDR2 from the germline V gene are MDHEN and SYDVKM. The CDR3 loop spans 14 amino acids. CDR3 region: CASSSGSRYNEQFF. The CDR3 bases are TGTGCCAGCAGTAGCGGGAGTAGGTACAATGAGCAGTTCTTC.

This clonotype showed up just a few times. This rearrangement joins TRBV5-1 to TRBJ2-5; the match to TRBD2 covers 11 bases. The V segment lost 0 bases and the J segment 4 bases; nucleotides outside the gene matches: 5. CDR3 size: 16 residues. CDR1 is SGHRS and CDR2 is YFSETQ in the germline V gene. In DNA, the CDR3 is TGCGCCAGCAGCTTGGACCTAGCGGGGGGAATAGAGACCCAGTACTTC. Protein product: CASSLDLAGGIETQYF.

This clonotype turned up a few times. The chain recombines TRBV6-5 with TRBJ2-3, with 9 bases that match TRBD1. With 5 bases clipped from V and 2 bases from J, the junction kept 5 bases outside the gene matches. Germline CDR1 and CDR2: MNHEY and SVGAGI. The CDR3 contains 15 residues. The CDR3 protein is CASSPRDRDTDTQYF. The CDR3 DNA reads TGTGCCAGCAGTCCCCGGGACAGGGACACAGATACGCAGTATTTT.

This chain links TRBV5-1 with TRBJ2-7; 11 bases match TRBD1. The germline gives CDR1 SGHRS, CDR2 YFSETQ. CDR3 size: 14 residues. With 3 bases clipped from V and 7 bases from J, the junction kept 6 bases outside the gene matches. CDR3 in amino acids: CASSSGQGETEQYF. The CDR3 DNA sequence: TGCGCCAGCAGCTCGGGACAGGGGGAGACGGAGCAGTACTTC.

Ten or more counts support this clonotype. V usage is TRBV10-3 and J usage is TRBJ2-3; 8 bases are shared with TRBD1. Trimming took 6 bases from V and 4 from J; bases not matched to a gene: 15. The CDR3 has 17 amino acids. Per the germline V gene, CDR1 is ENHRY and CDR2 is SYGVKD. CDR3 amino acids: CAIRDLARTGSPDTQYF. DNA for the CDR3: TGTGCCATCAGAGACCTTGCCCGGACAGGGTCCCCAGATACGCAGTATTTT.